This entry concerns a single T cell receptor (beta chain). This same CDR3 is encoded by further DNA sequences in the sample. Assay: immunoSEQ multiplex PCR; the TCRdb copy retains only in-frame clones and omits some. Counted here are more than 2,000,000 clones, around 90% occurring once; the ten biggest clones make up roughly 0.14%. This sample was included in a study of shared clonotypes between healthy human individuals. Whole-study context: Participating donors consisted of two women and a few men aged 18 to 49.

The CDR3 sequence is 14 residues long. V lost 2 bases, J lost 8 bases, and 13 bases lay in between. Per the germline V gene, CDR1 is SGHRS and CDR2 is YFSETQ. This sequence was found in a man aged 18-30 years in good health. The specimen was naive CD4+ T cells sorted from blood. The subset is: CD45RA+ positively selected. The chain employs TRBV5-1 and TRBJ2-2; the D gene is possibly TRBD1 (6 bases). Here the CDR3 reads CASSLQGTTGELFF. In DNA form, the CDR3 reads TGCGCCAGCAGCTTACAGGGTACGACGGGGGAGCTGTTTTTT. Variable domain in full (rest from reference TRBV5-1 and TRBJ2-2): KAGVTQTPRYLIKTRGQQVTLSCSPISGHRSVSWYQQTPGQGLQFLFEYFSETQRNKGNFPGRFSGRQFSNSRSEMNVSTLELGDSALYLCASSLQGTTGELFFGEGSRLTVL.